This TCR beta chain comes out of a study of CD8 T cells in Susac syndrome. RNA amounts of 0.5 to 1 ug underwent reverse transcription with random hexamers. A multiplex approach, immunoSEQ multiplex PCR, amplified TCR beta CDR3 across 54 Vbeta and 13 Jbeta. One entry per CDR3 protein results from TCRdb running MiXCR on the immunoSEQ multiplex PCR reads. The sample holds roughly 400,000 distinct CDR3 sequences, 85% seen once. Per the germline V gene, CDR1 is MNHEY and CDR2 is SVGEGT. V gave up 2 bases and J gave up 8 bases, with 13 bases separating them. The CDR3 covers 14 residues. With regard to this clonotype: Its antigen is unidentified.

CD8+ and CD4+ T cells from blood underwent TCR beta sequencing. The multiple sclerosis control group was made up of treatment-naive patients with stable or active relapsing-remitting disease. General study results and limits: The study's TCR sequencing and HLA analysis drew on a certain number of individuals. That number was acknowledged as relatively small.

The rearrangement links TRBV6-2 or TRBV6-3 to TRBJ2-1, with D uncertain. The sequence was collected from a human donor with multiple sclerosis. Sequences were obtained from CD8+ T cells from PBMCs. This chain's CDR3 is CASSYVERTHEQFF. The CDR3 DNA sequence: TGTGCCAGCAGTTACGTAGAGCGTACCCATGAGCAGTTCTTC.